This T cell receptor beta chain was recovered during a study of blood T cell repertoires in COVID-19 (TCRdb year 2020). A note on the overall study: Samples from collaborators originated in the United States, Italy and Spain and spanned both the acute and convalescent phases of COVID-19. The repertoires were released in a freely available public database intended as a resource for research on the immune response to SARS-CoV-2. The samples were drawn from the first 160 participants of the ongoing ImmuneRACE study and from over 950 subjects provided by 6 global collaborators. The prospective study material was composed of cDNA or gDNA derived from T cells, B-cell-depleted T cells, or PBMCs. Nearly every sample came with metadata listing a de-identified subject ID, COVID-19 status, age in years and sex. Subjects who had been exposed to COVID-19, were actively infected with it, or had recovered from it provided the deeply sampled blood TCRbeta repertoires that made up the dataset. Where HLA class I and class II types were available, the types were taken from metadata supplied by the sample provider, not from assay-based typing.

In the prospective study, participants were about 18 to 89 years old, resided in 25 or so geographic areas of the United States, and were enrolled through a virtual design. Cohort assignment in the prospective study relied on participant-reported clinical history from a screening survey and a study questionnaire. ImmuneRACE Cohort 3 recovered participants were defined by two consecutive negative NP/OP PCR tests, healthcare professional clearance, or symptom resolution. Each participant in the prospective study had whole blood, serum and a nasopharyngeal or oropharyngeal swab collected by mobile phlebotomists. Prospective study participants could optionally give additional blood draws and questionnaires over a 2-month period. Prospective study blood samples were shipped either frozen or at room temperature before DNA extraction. As concerns this clone: Its antigen is currently not known. There are no base qualities to consult, and no much larger clone falls within one base.

Reading the germline V gene (reference sequence) gives CDR1 SGHKS and CDR2 YYEKEE. Its CDR3 holds 14 amino acids, cysteine through phenylalanine. Of all the DNA, just the CDR3 is kept, 42 bases in frame from base 1. Trimming costs V 2 bases and J 8 bases, and their ends lie 13 bases apart. Findings and caveats that apply to the study as a whole: The quantity of clinical and demographic metadata differed by source and by participant and was supplied without curation.

The immunoSEQ Assay, a bias-controlled multiplex PCR, was used to amplify TCRbeta CDR3 regions from genomic DNA. Per the source publication's procedure: Within the assay, amplification of reference gene primers was used to estimate how many nucleated cells each sample contained. To quantify the absolute abundance of each unique TCRbeta CDR3 rearrangement, sequence reads were collapsed and filtered. For each sample, productive Simpson clonality was calculated as the square root of Simpson's diversity index over productive rearrangements. TCRdb re-hosts the immuneACCESS table, in-frame sequences only. Its copies lack some clones; in the studies checked, an unresolved V gene accounts for under half of them, and the cause for the rest is not known. V, J and clone size derive from that table, while D and trimming were established from the DNA sequence. Present in this sample are 200,000 to 250,000 clones, about 89% of which were seen just once. Clones ranked in the top ten supply approximately 4.2% of the sample.

The chain links TRBV5-5 with TRBJ1-4; a tentative D call is TRBD1 (6 bases match). Sequenced sample: PBMCs or T cells enriched from blood (not recorded which). The TCR sequence derives from a woman under 40 who had recovered from COVID-19. Here is the DNA: TGTGCCAGCAGCTTCAAGGGGGTGGAGGAAAAACTGTTTTTT. This sequence encodes CASSFKGVEEKLFF.